Below are 9 T cell receptor beta chains sequenced from a single sample in a study of CD8 T cells in Susac syndrome. Random hexamers were used to reverse transcribe the RNA input (roughly 0.5 to 1 ug). MiXCR, applied by TCRdb to the immunoSEQ multiplex PCR reads, yields one record per CDR3 protein. This table has 50,000 or so distinct CDR3 sequences, around 92% appearing once. The sample was CD8+ T cells from PBMCs. All receptors derive from a human donor in good health.

The genes are TRBV7-9 and TRBJ1-3; D gene uncertain. Deletions cut 3 bases from V and 4 bases from J, with 10 bases between. Germline-derived CDR1 and CDR2 are SEHNR and FQNEAQ (reference sequence). This CDR3 contains 14 residues. The CDR3 sequence is CASSLKGRGNTIYF. In DNA form, the CDR3 reads TGTGCCAGCAGCTTGAAGGGAAGAGGAAACACCATATATTTT. Using reference TRBV7-9 and TRBJ1-3 for the parts outside the CDR3, the full variable domain is DTGVSQNPRHKITKRGQNVTFRCDPISEHNRLYWYRQTLGQGPEFLTYFQNEAQLEKSRLLSDRFSAERPKGSFSTLEIQRTEQGDSAMYLCASSLKGRGNTIYFGEGSWLTVV.

The DNA for the CDR3 is TGCAGCGTTGCTTTGACTAGCGGGGCAGATACGCAGTATTTT. Translated: CSVALTSGADTQYF. The rearrangement uses TRBV29-1 and TRBJ2-3; TRBD2 agrees at 11 bases. Germline-derived CDR1 and CDR2 are SQVTM and ANQGSEA. The CDR3 length is 14 residues. The V gene end was trimmed by 4 bases and the J gene end by 4 bases; junction bases not matched to a gene: 4.

This clonotype was observed a single time. CDR3 protein: CASSYSGTGELFF. The DNA of the CDR3 is TGTGCCAGCAGTTACTCGGGGACCGGGGAGCTGTTTTTT. The gene calls are TRBV6-2 or TRBV6-3 and TRBJ2-2; D unresolved. This CDR3 has 13 amino acids. V was clipped by 0 bases and J by 5 bases, with 4 bases between them. Per the germline V gene, CDR1 is MNHEY and CDR2 is SVGEGT.

This chain links TRBV9 with TRBJ2-2; perhaps TRBD2 as D (5 bases). V lost 3 bases to trimming and J lost 1 base, with 10 bases between them. The CDR3 spans 15 residues. Looked up from germline, CDR1 is SGDLS and CDR2 is YYNGEE. This chain's CDR3 is CASSAGKGNTGELFF. CDR3 in DNA: TGTGCCAGCAGCGCCGGGAAGGGGAACACCGGGGAGCTGTTTTTT.

This clonotype was counted once. This chain uses TRBV28 with TRBJ2-3; 8 bases line up with TRBD2. Germline CDR1 and CDR2: MDHEN and SYDVKM. CDR3 length equals 16 residues. Trimming took 5 bases from V and 2 from J; bases not matched to a gene: 9. CDR3 residues: CASSHGGVRPTDTQYF. CDR3 DNA: TGTGCCAGCAGTCACGGGGGGGTGAGGCCCACAGATACGCAGTATTTT.

This clonotype was observed once. The chain recombines TRBV20-1 with TRBJ2-2; D call uncertain. The CDR3 is 13 residues long. The V and J ends lost 6 bases and 4 bases respectively, with 12 bases between them. Germline CDR1 reads DFQATT; CDR2 reads SNEGSKA (reference sequence). CDR3 residues: CSARAPTTGELFF. Here the CDR3 DNA reads TGCAGTGCCCGGGCCCCAACCACCGGGGAGCTGTTTTTT.

V is TRBV11-2 and J is TRBJ2-4, with a possible D match to TRBD2 (6 bases). CDR3 size: 13 residues. Trimming pared 5 bases from V and 15 bases from J, leaving 20 bases between. CDR1 and CDR2 (germline): SGHAT, FQNNGV. The CDR3 is CASSAGWGAGGYF. In DNA form, the CDR3 reads TGTGCCAGCAGCGCAGGATGGGGAGCGGGTGGGTACTTC.

The chain employs TRBV12-3 or TRBV12-4 and TRBJ2-1, with D uncertain. The CDR3 is 13 amino acids. V lost 1 base and J lost 2, with 3 bases in between. In DNA form, the CDR3 reads TGTGCCAGCAGTTTAGTGGCCTACAATGAGCAGTTCTTC. It translates to CASSLVAYNEQFF.

This chain connects TRBV19 to TRBJ1-5, with D hard to call. Germline assignment: CDR1 LNHDA and CDR2 SQIVND (reference sequence). V was clipped by 3 bases and J by 0 bases, with 9 bases between them. The CDR3 covers 15 residues. The CDR3 region is CASSITDYSNQPQHF. The CDR3 DNA follows: TGTGCCAGTAGTATTACCGATTATAGCAATCAGCCCCAGCATTTT.